The 18 T cell receptor beta chains listed next were all sequenced from one sample in a study of T cells after yellow fever vaccination. TCRdb used MiXCR to reprocess the 5' RACE reads, holding one entry per CDR3 protein. The sample has approximately 610,000 distinct CDR3 sequences, around 16% seen once. The specimen was PBMCs, collected about 5 days after the first yellow fever vaccination. Receptor source: a man aged 18 to 35 who received the YFV17D yellow fever vaccine.

In DNA, the CDR3 is TGTGCCAGCAAGCGGGGGGCAACCTACGAGCAGTACTTC. It specifies CASKRGATYEQYF. The chain is built from TRBV13 and TRBJ2-7; 9 positions match TRBD2. CDR1 and CDR2 (germline): PRHDT, FYEKMQ (reference sequence). The CDR3 has 13 amino acids. V lost 7 bases to trimming and J lost 2 bases; unmatched junction nucleotides: 3. Together with reference TRBV13 and TRBJ2-7, the CDR3 gives the full variable domain: AAGVIQSPRHLIKEKRETATLKCYPIPRHDTVYWYQQGPGQDPQFLISFYEKMQSDKGSIPDRFSAQQFSDYHSELNMSSLELGDSALYFCASKRGATYEQYFGPGTRLTVT.

This clonotype has only a few counts. CDR3 coding DNA: TGTGCCAGCAGTTATAGGACCTCGAATTCACCCCTCCACTTT. Protein: CASSYRTSNSPLHF. The chain carries TRBV12-3 or TRBV12-4 and TRBJ1-6; D is unresolved. V was clipped by 4 bases and J by 7 bases, with 11 bases between them. CDR3 length: 14 residues.

This clonotype turned up a few times. The chain joins TRBV12-3 or TRBV12-4 to TRBJ2-2, with TRBD1 as a possible D gene (5 bases). Trimming took off 4 bases at V and 3 bases at J, with 6 bases between the two ends. The CDR3 loop spans 13 amino acids. CDR3 sequence: CASSSTDTGELFF. In nucleotides, the CDR3 is TGTGCCAGCAGTTCGACAGACACCGGGGAGCTGTTTTTT.

The V and J genes are TRBV5-4 and TRBJ2-6, with TRBD2 as a possible D gene (6 bases). CDR1 and CDR2 (germline): SGHNT, YYREEE (reference sequence). This CDR3 region has 14 residues. Trimming left V 4 bases short and J 4 bases short, with 9 bases between. Here the CDR3 DNA reads TGTGCCAGCAGCCCGGCGGGGGGGGCCAACGTCCTGACTTTC. This sequence encodes CASSPAGGANVLTF.

The chain joins TRBV9 to TRBJ2-7; TRBD1 or TRBD2 may be the D gene (5 bases each). Germline CDR1 and CDR2: SGDLS and YYNGEE. The length of the CDR3 is 14 residues. V was clipped by 3 bases and J by 1 base, with 11 bases between them. The CDR3 DNA follows: TGTGCCAGCAGCGGAGGGGCAGTATCCTACGAGCAGTACTTC. It specifies CASSGGAVSYEQYF.

CDR3 bases: TGCGCCAGCAGCCTATCCAGGACAGTCTACAATGAGCAGTTCTTC. It codes for CASSLSRTVYNEQFF. This chain uses TRBV4-3 with TRBJ2-1; possibly TRBD1 for D (6 bases). This CDR3 contains 15 residues. CDR1 is LGHNA, CDR2 YSLEER, per germline. V was pared by 4 bases and J by 3 bases, with 13 bases between.

This clonotype occurred a few times. This rearrangement joins TRBV6-5 to TRBJ2-3, with D tentatively TRBD1 (6 bases). Germline lookup yields CDR1 MNHEY and CDR2 SVGAGI. The CDR3 totals 13 residues. The germline V and J ends were trimmed by 7 bases and 6 bases, with 14 bases remaining between them. CDR3 bases: TGTGCCAGCATTACTGATGGGGGCGATACGCAGTATTTT. Its protein is CASITDGGDTQYF.

Only a few counts were recorded for this clonotype. At one end the junction does not follow the germline gene, possibly because of a read error. CDR3 nucleotides: TGTGCCAGTAGCTTGGGGGGGCTGGGATATGAGACCCAGTACTTC. Translation gives CASSLGGLGYETQYF. The V call is TRBV5-6, the J call TRBJ2-5; D may be TRBD2 (7 bases). Germline V lookup: CDR1 SGHDT, CDR2 YYEEEE. The CDR3 covers 15 residues.

This clonotype was counted only a few times. This chain uses TRBV3-1 with TRBJ2-3; TRBD2 matches 8 bases. V was pared by 4 bases and J by 4 bases, with 7 bases of the junction left unmatched. Germline CDR1 is LGHDT and CDR2 is YNNKEL (reference sequence). The CDR3 extends over 15 amino acids. CDR3 loop: CASSPRGRGADTQYF. The CDR3 DNA reads as TGTGCCAGCAGCCCTCGGGGGCGGGGGGCAGATACGCAGTATTTT.

The chain joins TRBV19 to TRBJ1-2; D remains ambiguous. CDR1 and CDR2 from the germline V gene are LNHDA and SQIVND (reference sequence). Trimming removed 3 bases from V and 7 bases from J, with 12 bases in between. The CDR3 is 13 amino acids. The CDR3 sequence is CASSITLAVGYTF. The DNA of the CDR3 is TGTGCCAGTAGTATCACGTTAGCAGTTGGCTACACCTTC.

In its sample, this clonotype was seen a few times. CDR3 DNA sequence: TGTGCCAGCAGCCCCCGGGCCGGGACTAGCGCAGATACGCAGTATTTT. Protein product: CASSPRAGTSADTQYF. The rearrangement joins TRBV7-9 to TRBJ2-3; 10 bases fit TRBD2. V dropped 5 bases and J dropped 4; count of bases not matched to a gene: 9. The CDR3 is 16 amino acids. Germline loops: CDR1 SEHNR, CDR2 FQNEAQ (reference sequence). Filled out from reference TRBV7-9 and TRBJ2-3, the complete variable domain reads DTGVSQNPRHKITKRGQNVTFRCDPISEHNRLYWYRQTLGQGPEFLTYFQNEAQLEKSRLLSDRFSAERPKGSFSTLEIQRTEQGDSAMYLCASSPRAGTSADTQYFGPGTRLTVL.

This clonotype was seen only a few times. V gene TRBV29-1 combines with J gene TRBJ2-5, with TRBD1 identical over 9 bases. The V gene end was trimmed by 1 base and the J gene end by 4 bases; junction bases not matched to a gene: 1. This CDR3 has 13 amino acids. CDR1 and CDR2 (germline): SQVTM, ANQGSEA. This CDR3 reads CSVEGTGVETQYF. In DNA, the CDR3 is TGCAGCGTTGAAGGGACAGGGGTAGAGACCCAGTACTTC. The full variable domain, with the rest looked up from reference TRBV29-1 and TRBJ2-5, is SAVISQKPSRDICQRGTSLTIQCQVDSQVTMMFWYRQQPGQSLTLIATANQGSEATYESGFVIDKFPISRPNLTFSTLTVSNMSPEDSSIYLCSVEGTGVETQYFGPGTRLLVL.

This clonotype occurred a few times. The chain is built from TRBV24-1 and TRBJ2-1, with D possibly matching TRBD1 (6 bases). Germline CDR1 reads KGHDR; CDR2 reads SFDVKD. This CDR3 region has 13 residues. V lost 4 bases, J lost 9 bases, and 12 bases lay in between. The CDR3 spells CATSESGVSEQFF. The CDR3, as DNA: TGTGCCACCAGTGAATCAGGGGTAAGTGAGCAGTTCTTC.

The chain employs TRBV9 and TRBJ1-5; D possibly corresponds to TRBD1 (5 bases). The CDR3 is 15 residues long. Trimming removed 0 bases from V and 1 base from J, with 8 bases in between. Germline values: CDR1 SGDLS, CDR2 YYNGEE. The CDR3 DNA follows: TGTGCCAGCAGCGTAGGGCAGGGAAGCAATCAGCCCCAGCATTTT. The encoded protein is CASSVGQGSNQPQHF.

In DNA, the CDR3 is TGTGCCAGCAGCCAAGCGGCAGCCCGAGATACGCAGTATTTT. It translates to CASSQAAARDTQYF. The V gene is TRBV3-1, the J gene TRBJ2-3, with D hard to call. The CDR3 extends over 14 amino acids. Trimming left V 1 base short and J 5 bases short, with 10 bases between. In germline, CDR1 is LGHDT, CDR2 YNNKEL (reference sequence).

V usage is TRBV4-2 and J usage is TRBJ1-1; D unresolved. CDR1 is LGHNA, CDR2 YNFKEQ, per germline. This CDR3 contains 17 residues. V was pared by 7 bases and J by 1 base, with 22 bases between. The CDR3 region is CASTTTEAGTQNTEAFF. Written as DNA, the CDR3 is TGTGCCAGCACCACGACCGAGGCGGGAACTCAGAACACTGAAGCTTTCTTT.

This clonotype has ten or more counts. The chain recombines TRBV12-3 or TRBV12-4 with TRBJ1-1; tentative D call: TRBD1 (6 bases). Trimming removed 3 bases from V and 5 bases from J, with 16 bases in between. The CDR3 covers 15 residues. For the CDR3, the DNA is TGTGCCAGCAGTTTTTCGTCCCAGGGGCGGACTGAAGCTTTCTTT. Translation: CASSFSSQGRTEAFF.

The chain links TRBV7-6 to TRBJ1-6, with TRBD1 identical over 11 bases. The germline CDR1 and CDR2 sequences are SGHVS and FNYEAQ. Trimming cost V 3 bases and J 3 bases; bases outside gene matches: 1. CDR3 length equals 16 residues. The CDR3 region has the DNA TGTGCCAGCAGCTTGGGGACAGGGGGCTATAATTCACCCCTCCACTTT. Translated, it gives CASSLGTGGYNSPLHF. The full variable domain, in which reference TRBV7-6 and TRBJ1-6 provide the parts outside the CDR3, is GAGVSQSPRYKVTKRGQDVALRCDPISGHVSLYWYRQALGQGPEFLTYFNYEAQQDKSGLPNDRFSAERPEGSISTLTIQRTEQRDSAMYRCASSLGTGGYNSPLHFGNGTRLTVT.